The clone carrying this T cell receptor (beta chain) was counted between two and nine times. The antigen remains undetermined. Germline V CDR1 and CDR2: SQVTM, ANQGSEA. This CDR3 is 10 amino acids long. V was cut by 5 bases and J by 6 bases, with 4 bases left in between. The data originate from a study of blood T cells in healthy people across ages. Study information: With template switching, about one barcoded beta molecule was captured per two T cells.

The authors ran a second PCR of 7 to 11 cycles using a sample-barcoded 5' primer and a J-beta primer mix. TCRdb used MiXCR to reprocess the 5' RACE reads, holding one entry per CDR3 protein. The table records about 1.4 million distinct CDR3 sequences, around 59% of them present only once. Study-level results: The study lacked donor CMV status, which possibly confounded expanded clonotype changes. Diversity estimated from one million T cells was considered an underestimate.

J is TRBJ2-2 and V is TRBV29-1; D is undetermined. The receptor was derived from a man younger than 30 in good health. Source material: blood. CDR3 sequence reads: CSVMAGELFF. The CDR3 nucleotides are TGCAGCGTTATGGCCGGGGAGCTGTTTTTT.